This entry describes one T cell receptor beta chain. The antigen it binds to is not known. Base-call qualities are not available, and no considerably larger clone is one nucleotide away. This record comes from a study of shared clonotypes between healthy human individuals (dated by TCRdb to 2018 to 2021). Notes on the research overall: A couple of women and a few men aged 18 to 49 years were included in the cohort. Per donor, three plates each were used for CD4 naive and CD4 memory, two for CD8 naive, and one for CD8 memory. The study deeply sequenced blood TCR repertoires of five healthy adults to estimate repertoire size and the extent of clonotype sharing between individuals. To increase sequencing depth and limit assay-specific biases, different laboratories used diverse techniques to prepare libraries and sequence TCR repertoires. Each donor's leukapheresis produced roughly between roughly 0.85 and 10 billion PBMCs. Broad study findings and their caveats: Even with the large sequencing depth, rarefaction of the sorted-subset datasets indicated that sequencing was incomplete. About 5% of naive CD4, 3.5% of naive CD8, around 2.3% of memory CD4, and over 0.35% of memory CD8 clonotypes were shared across several donors. Sampling was limited to blood, and TCR repertoires in tissue likely differ from TCR repertoires in blood. Larger estimated clonotype richness was generally found for naive subsets than for memory subsets. Because the study included only a small number of donors, the genetic and exposure-history diversity represented was limited. Based on pairwise subsampling, the degree of clonotype sharing among donors was expected to be affected by sequencing depth. Compared with non-shared clonotypes, the clonotypes found in all four sorted-subset donors had higher generation probabilities.

Healthy HIV-negative adults with no recently reported acute infections or vaccinations were included as donors. All donors were Caucasian adults living in Nashville, Tennessee, USA. CD4+ T cells were enriched by magnetic negative selection; naive cells were then positively selected on CD45RA, and the negative fraction formed the memory subset. Blood was collected by leukapheresis, and PBMCs were isolated by Ficoll-Histopaque density gradient centrifugation and then cryopreserved in liquid nitrogen vapor phase. Purity and quantity of every magnetically sorted T cell population were checked by analytical flow cytometry. Genomic DNA was isolated from every sorted fraction and measured by UV absorbance on a Nanodrop 2000c. Using the deep immunoSEQ assay, TCR CDR3 regions were amplified from genomic DNA by multiplex PCR. For each cell subset, the extracted genomic DNA was distributed evenly across all wells of several immunoSEQ 96-well plates, and each plate served as one replicate. For sorted subsets, each replicate PCR was loaded with 200 ng genomic DNA, equivalent to 30,000 to 35,000 T cell genomes. Purified libraries were quantified with a Qubit 3.0 fluorometer, sized on a Bioanalyzer 2100, and re-quantified with the KAPA Library Quantification kit. Every immunoSEQ 96-well plate was sequenced on a dedicated single-read 150-cycle Illumina NextSeq 550 flow cell. From the authors' description of their analysis: The immunoSEQ output contained only junctional sequences without quality scores, so filtering could not match that applied to full-length reads. To assign V/J genes and CDR3, sequences were annotated against IMGT germline references using PyIR, a Python wrapper for IgBLAST v1.9. Reads were removed for weak V/J assignments (E-value above 1e-6), missing CDR3, stop codons, out-of-frame junctions, or ambiguous translated residues. A V3J clonotype was defined by an identical inferred V gene, J gene, and CDR3 amino acid sequence. Percentage overlap between repertoires was computed as shared unique clonotypes divided by the size of the smaller repertoire. Three approaches were used to assess repertoire richness: RTK rarefaction, the Chao1 estimator, and Recon v2.1 estimates of unobserved clonotypes. Generation probabilities for all TCRbeta clonotypes obtained by the gDNA method from a few donors were computed using OLGA. TCRdb's version of the immuneACCESS table is confined to in-frame rearrangements and falls short of the full clone set. An unresolved V gene accounts for under half of the shortfall where checked; the remainder is of unknown origin. V and J calls and clone size are copied from that table; D and trimming were computed from the DNA. This sample comprises just over 2,000,000 clones, 95% of them detected only once. 0.13% of the sample comes from the top ten.

V lost 3 bases and J lost 7 bases, and the count of bases not matched to a germline gene is 7. CDR1 and CDR2, looked up from the germline V gene, are SGHRS and YFSETQ. From the cysteine through the phenylalanine, the CDR3 covers 15 amino acids. Only CDR3 DNA is held: 45 bases, read in frame from base 1. The sample taken for sequencing was naive CD4+ T cells sorted from blood. The label giving this sample's cell subset or site can be read as: CD45RA+ positively selected. This TCR derives from a young man in good health. The receptor chain draws on TRBV5-1 and TRBJ2-2; TRBD1 agrees with 9 junctional bases. DNA sequence: TGCGCCAGCAGCTCCACAGGGGGCGCTGGCGGGGAGCTGTTTTTT. Its coded protein is CASSSTGGAGGELFF.